The table lists the clone carrying this TCR beta chain with a few counts. A multiplex PCR was run with 60 Vbeta primers and 13 Jbeta primers. Repertoires were generated with immunoSEQ multiplex PCR, while TCRdb's copy carries only in-frame clones and drops some. The table has roughly 130,000 clones, approximately 66% seen once. The sample originates from a study of cytomegalovirus exposure and HLA in healthy donors. There are 15 residues in the CDR3. V trimming: 4 bases; J trimming: 2 bases; junction bases outside the gene matches: 6. Germline V lookup: CDR1 MDHEN, CDR2 SYDVKM. The TCR sequence derives from a woman between 40 and 50 years old in good health and CMV-seropositive. Sequencing was performed on PBMCs. The chain is built from TRBV28 and TRBJ2-7, with 9 bases that match TRBD1. The chain's CDR3 is CASSSWDREAYEQYF. CDR3 DNA: TGTGCCAGCAGTTCCTGGGACAGGGAAGCCTACGAGCAGTACTTC.